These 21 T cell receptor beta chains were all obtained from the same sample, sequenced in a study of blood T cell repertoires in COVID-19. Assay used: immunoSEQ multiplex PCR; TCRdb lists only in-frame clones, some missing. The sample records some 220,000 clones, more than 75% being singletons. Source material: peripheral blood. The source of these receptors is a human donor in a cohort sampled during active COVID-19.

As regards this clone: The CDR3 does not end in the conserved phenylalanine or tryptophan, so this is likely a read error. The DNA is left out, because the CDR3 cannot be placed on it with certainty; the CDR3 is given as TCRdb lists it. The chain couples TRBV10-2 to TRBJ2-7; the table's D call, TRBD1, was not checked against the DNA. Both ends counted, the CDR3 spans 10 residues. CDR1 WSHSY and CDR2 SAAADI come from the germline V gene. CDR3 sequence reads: CASSADRGGI.

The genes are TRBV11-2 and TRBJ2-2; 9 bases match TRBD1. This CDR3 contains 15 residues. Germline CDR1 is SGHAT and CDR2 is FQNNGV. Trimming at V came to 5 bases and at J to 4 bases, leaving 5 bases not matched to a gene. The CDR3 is CASSLGQGVTGELFF. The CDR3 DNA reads TGTGCCAGCAGCCTGGGACAGGGAGTCACCGGGGAGCTGTTTTTT.

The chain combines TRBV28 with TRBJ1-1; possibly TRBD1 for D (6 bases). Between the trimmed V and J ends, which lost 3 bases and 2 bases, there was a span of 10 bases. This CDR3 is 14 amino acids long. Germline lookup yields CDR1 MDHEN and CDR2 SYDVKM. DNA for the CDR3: TGTGCCAGCAGTTTTGGACAGCCTAACACTGAAGCTTTCTTT. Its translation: CASSFGQPNTEAFF.

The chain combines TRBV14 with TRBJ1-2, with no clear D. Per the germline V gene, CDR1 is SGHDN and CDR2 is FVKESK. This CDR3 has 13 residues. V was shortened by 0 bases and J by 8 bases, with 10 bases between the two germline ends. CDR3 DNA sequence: TGTGCCAGCAGCCAAGACGGTTATACGGGCTACACCTTC. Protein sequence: CASSQDGYTGYTF.

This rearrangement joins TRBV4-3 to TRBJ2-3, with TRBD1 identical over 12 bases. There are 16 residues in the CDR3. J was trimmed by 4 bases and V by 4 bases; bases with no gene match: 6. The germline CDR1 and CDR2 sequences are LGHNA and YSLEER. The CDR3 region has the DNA TGCGCCAGCAGCCGAACCGGGACAGGGGGCCCAGATACGCAGTATTTT. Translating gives CASSRTGTGGPDTQYF.

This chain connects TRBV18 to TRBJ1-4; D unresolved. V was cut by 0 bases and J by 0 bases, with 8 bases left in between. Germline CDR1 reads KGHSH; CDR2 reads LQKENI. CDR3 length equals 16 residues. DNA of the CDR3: TGTGCCAGCTCACCACCGAGCCAGGCAACTAATGAAAAACTGTTTTTT. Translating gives CASSPPSQATNEKLFF.

CDR3 loop: CASSLVRDRQPQHF. DNA for the CDR3: TGTGCCAGCAGTTTGGTCCGGGACAGGCAGCCCCAGCATTTT. The chain combines TRBV28 with TRBJ1-5, with 8 positions matching TRBD1. Trimming removed 3 bases from V and 7 bases from J; junction bases left unmatched: 5. This CDR3 contains 14 residues. Germline V gives CDR1 MDHEN, CDR2 SYDVKM.

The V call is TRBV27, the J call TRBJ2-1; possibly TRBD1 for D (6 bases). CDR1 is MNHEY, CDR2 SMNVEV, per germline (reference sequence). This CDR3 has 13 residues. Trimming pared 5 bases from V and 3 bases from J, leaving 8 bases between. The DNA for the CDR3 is TGTGCCAGCAGTCCGGACAGCTACAATGAGCAGTTCTTC. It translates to CASSPDSYNEQFF.

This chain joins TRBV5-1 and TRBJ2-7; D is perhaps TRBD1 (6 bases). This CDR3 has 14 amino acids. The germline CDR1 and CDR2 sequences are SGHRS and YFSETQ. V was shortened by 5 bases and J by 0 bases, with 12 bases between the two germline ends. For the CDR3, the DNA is TGCGCCAGCAGAAACCTGGACAGCTCCTACGAGCAGTACTTC. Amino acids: CASRNLDSSYEQYF.

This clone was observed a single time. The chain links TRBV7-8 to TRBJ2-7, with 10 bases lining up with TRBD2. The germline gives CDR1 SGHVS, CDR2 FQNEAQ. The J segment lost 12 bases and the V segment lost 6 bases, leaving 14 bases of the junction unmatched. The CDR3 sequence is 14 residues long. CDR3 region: CASSPPSKREGRYF. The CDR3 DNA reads TGTGCCAGCAGTCCCCCTTCGAAGCGGGAGGGCCGGTACTTC.

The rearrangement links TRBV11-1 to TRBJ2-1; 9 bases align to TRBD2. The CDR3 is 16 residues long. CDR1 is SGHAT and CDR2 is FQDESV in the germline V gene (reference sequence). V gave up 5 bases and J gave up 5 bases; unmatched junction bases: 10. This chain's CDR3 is CASSPWAGGSNNEQFF. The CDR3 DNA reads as TGTGCCAGCAGCCCCTGGGCGGGGGGGTCAAACAATGAGCAGTTCTTC. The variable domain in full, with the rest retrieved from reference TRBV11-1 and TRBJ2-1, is EAEVAQSPRYKITEKSQAVAFWCDPISGHATLYWYRQILGQGPELLVQFQDESVVDDSQLPKDRFSAERLKGVDSTLKIQPAELGDSAMYLCASSPWAGGSNNEQFFGPGTRLTVL.

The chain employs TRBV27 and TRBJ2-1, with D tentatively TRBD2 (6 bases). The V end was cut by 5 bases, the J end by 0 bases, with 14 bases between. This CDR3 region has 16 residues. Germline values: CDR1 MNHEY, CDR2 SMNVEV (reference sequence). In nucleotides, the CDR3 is TGTGCCAGCAGTCTAACACCGGGACTCTCCTACAATGAGCAGTTCTTC. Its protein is CASSLTPGLSYNEQFF.

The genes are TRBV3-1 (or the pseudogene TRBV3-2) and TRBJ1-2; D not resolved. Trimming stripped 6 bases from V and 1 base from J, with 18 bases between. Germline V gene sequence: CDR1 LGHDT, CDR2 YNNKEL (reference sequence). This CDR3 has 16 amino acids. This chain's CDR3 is CASSPREAAINYGYTF. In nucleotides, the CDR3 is TGTGCCAGCAGTCCCCGGGAGGCAGCGATTAACTATGGCTACACCTTC.

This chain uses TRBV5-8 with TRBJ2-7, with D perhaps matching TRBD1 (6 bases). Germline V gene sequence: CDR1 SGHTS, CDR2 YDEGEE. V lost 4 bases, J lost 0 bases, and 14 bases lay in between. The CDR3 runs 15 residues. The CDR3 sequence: CASSLTGSRSYEQYF. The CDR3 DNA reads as TGTGCCAGCAGCCTGACAGGTTCCCGCTCCTACGAGCAGTACTTC.

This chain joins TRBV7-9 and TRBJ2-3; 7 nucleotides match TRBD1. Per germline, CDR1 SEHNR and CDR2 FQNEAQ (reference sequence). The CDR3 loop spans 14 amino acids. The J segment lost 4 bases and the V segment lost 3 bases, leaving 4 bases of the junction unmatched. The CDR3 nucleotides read TGTGCCAGCAGCTTGTCGCAGGGGGCAGATACGCAGTATTTT. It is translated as CASSLSQGADTQYF.

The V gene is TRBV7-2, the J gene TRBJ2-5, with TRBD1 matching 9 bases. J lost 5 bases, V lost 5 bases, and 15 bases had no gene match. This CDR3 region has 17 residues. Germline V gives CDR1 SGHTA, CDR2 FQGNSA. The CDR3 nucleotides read TGTGCCAGCAGCCCTCGGCCACAGGGGGCTGCGGGGGAGACCCAGTACTTC. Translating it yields CASSPRPQGAAGETQYF.

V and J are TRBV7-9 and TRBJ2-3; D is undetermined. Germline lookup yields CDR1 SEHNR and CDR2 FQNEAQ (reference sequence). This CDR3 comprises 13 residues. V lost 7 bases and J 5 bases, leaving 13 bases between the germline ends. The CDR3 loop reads CASMLGGGDTQYF. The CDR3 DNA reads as TGTGCCAGCATGTTGGGCGGTGGAGATACGCAGTATTTT.

CDR3 bases: TGCAGTGCTAGTGTTAGCGGGAGGTCCTACAATGAGCAGTTCTTC. Encoded protein: CSASVSGRSYNEQFF. The V call is TRBV20-1, the J call TRBJ2-1; TRBD2 agrees at 10 bases. Trimming removed 3 bases from V and 1 base from J; junction bases left unmatched: 3. Germline CDR1 is DFQATT and CDR2 is SNEGSKA (reference sequence). CDR3 length: 15 amino acids.

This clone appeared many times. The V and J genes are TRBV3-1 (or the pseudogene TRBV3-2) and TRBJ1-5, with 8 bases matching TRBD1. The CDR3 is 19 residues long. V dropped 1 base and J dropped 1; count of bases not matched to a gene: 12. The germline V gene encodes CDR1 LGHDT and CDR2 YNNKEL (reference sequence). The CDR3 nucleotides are TGTGCCAGCAGCCAAGTACTGGCAGGGGGCGCCAGGAGCAATCAGCCCCAGCATTTT. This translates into CASSQVLAGGARSNQPQHF.

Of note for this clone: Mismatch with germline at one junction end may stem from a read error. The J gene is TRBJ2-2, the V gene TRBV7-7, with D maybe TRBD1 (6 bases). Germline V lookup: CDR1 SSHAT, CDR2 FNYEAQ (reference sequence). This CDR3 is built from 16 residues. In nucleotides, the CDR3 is TGTGCTAGCAGCTCCCAGGGGCCTCAGAACACCGGGGAGCTGTTTTTT. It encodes CASSSQGPQNTGELFF.

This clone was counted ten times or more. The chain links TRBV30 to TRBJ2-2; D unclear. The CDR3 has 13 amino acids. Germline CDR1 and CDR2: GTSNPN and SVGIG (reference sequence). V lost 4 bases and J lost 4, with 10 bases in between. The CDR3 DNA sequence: TGTGCCTGGACCCAGGCTCCCACCGGGGAGCTGTTTTTT. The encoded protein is CAWTQAPTGELFF.